These T cell receptor beta chains were read from a single sample in a study of cytomegalovirus exposure and HLA in healthy donors. Sequenced by immunoSEQ multiplex PCR; TCRdb stores in-frame clones only, minus some. The table records approximately 300,000 clones, over 70% of them present only once. The sequenced sample was PBMCs. These receptors were obtained from a girl aged 2-9 years in good health and CMV-seronegative. CDR3s include the opening cysteine and the closing phenylalanine or tryptophan. Each record gives: J gene, D gene, clone size, CDR3 length, V gene, CDR3 DNA, CDR3 protein. The D gene is left open where the match is weak. Size is stated for part of the rows, as once, few or many counts, or as a class when the clone is expanded.

TRBJ1-6 | TRBD1 | . | 15 | TRBV7-2 | TGTGCCAGCAGCCGGAACAGGGGGGTGGATTCACCCCTCCACTTT | CASSRNRGVDSPLHF
TRBJ1-5 | TRBD1 | few | 13 | TRBV29-1 | TGCAGCGTTGAAGAGAACAGGGGACAGCCCCAGCATTTT | CSVEENRGQPQHF
TRBJ2-7 | . | . | 16 | TRBV6-5 | TGTGCCAGCAGTTACACGAGTGTTGTGCCGGGTTACGAGCAGTACTTC | CASSYTSVVPGYEQYF
TRBJ2-7 | TRBD1 | . | 15 | TRBV18 | TGTGCCAGCTCACCACTTCTTAGACAGGGCGACGAGCAGTACTTC | CASSPLLRQGDEQYF
TRBJ2-1 | . | . | 13 | TRBV28 | TGTGCCTACTCCCGGGCAGGGAACGATGAGCAGTTCTTC | CAYSRAGNDEQFF
TRBJ2-5 | . | . | 14 | TRBV7-2 | TGTGCCAGCAGCTTCAACAGGGTTGGGGAGACCCAGTACTTC | CASSFNRVGETQYF
TRBJ1-4 | TRBD1 | . | 16 | TRBV7-9 | TGTTCCAGCAGCTATTTTCCGGGACAGCGAGGAGAAAAACTGTTTTTT | CSSSYFPGQRGEKLFF
TRBJ2-5 | TRBD1 | . | 15 | TRBV4-1 | TGCGCCAGCAGCCTAAGACAGGGCACCCCGGAGACCCAGTACTTC | CASSLRQGTPETQYF
TRBJ2-3 | . | . | 15 | TRBV4-1 | TGCGCCAGCAGCCAGATTAGACTAACCCCAGATACGCAGTATTTT | CASSQIRLTPDTQYF
TRBJ2-1 | TRBD2 | . | 17 | TRBV27 | TGTGCCAGCAGTTACTCCCGGACTAGCGGGAGGTACAATGAGCAGTTCTTC | CASSYSRTSGRYNEQFF
TRBJ1-2 | . | . | 14 | TRBV6-5 | TGTGCCAGCAGTTACTCGGGGGGGCTCAATGGCTACACCTTC | CASSYSGGLNGYTF
TRBJ2-7 | . | few | 14 | TRBV28 | TGTGCCAGCAGCCAGGCCGGGACACTGTACGAGCAGTACTTC | CASSQAGTLYEQYF
TRBJ2-5 | . | . | 13 | TRBV5-1 | TGCGCCAGCAACGTAGGGGTCGGAGAGACCCAGTACTTC | CASNVGVGETQYF
TRBJ2-3 | . | . | 15 | TRBV4-1 | TGCGCCAGCAGCCAAGTGCCAGGGTCGGGAGATACGCAGTATTTT | CASSQVPGSGDTQYF
TRBJ2-7 | TRBD2 | . | 15 | TRBV7-2 | TGTGCCAGCAGCTTAGTGCTGGGGGGACTACGGGAGCAGTACTTC | CASSLVLGGLREQYF
TRBJ1-6 | TRBD1 | . | 14 | TRBV7-9 | TGTGCCAGCAGCCCGATTACAGGGGCATCACCCCTCCACTTT | CASSPITGASPLHF
TRBJ1-2 | . | . | 12 | TRBV28 | TGTGCCAGCAGTTTATTGGGGCCCGGCGACACCTTC | CASSLLGPGDTF
TRBJ1-2 | . | . | 14 | TRBV6-5 | TGTGCCAGCAGCCTTCGACAGACCTCCTATGGCTACACCTTC | CASSLRQTSYGYTF
TRBJ1-2 | . | . | 17 | TRBV29-1 | TGCAGCGTTGATTTTTATAACGGGGGGTTCGCTAACTATGGCTACACCTTC | CSVDFYNGGFANYGYTF
TRBJ2-3 | TRBD2 | . | 16 | TRBV4-2 | TGTGCCAGCAGTCGTGGACTAGCGGGAGGTCTGAATACGCAGTATTTT | CASSRGLAGGLNTQYF
TRBJ2-7 | . | . | 14 | TRBV23-1 | TGCGCCAGCAGTCACCCTGGGCCGACCTACGAGCAGTACTTC | CASSHPGPTYEQYF
TRBJ2-2 | TRBD1 | . | 15 | TRBV7-8 | TGTGCCAGCAGCCCCCGACAGGGACGCACCGGGGAGCTGTTTTTT | CASSPRQGRTGELFF
TRBJ2-7 | TRBD1 | . | 15 | TRBV7-8 | TGTGCCAGCAGCCCGCCTCAGGGGGCAGTCCACGAGCAGTACTTC | CASSPPQGAVHEQYF
TRBJ2-7 | . | . | 13 | TRBV7-9 | TGTGCCAGCAGCTTAGGGGGGGTGGGGGAGCAGTACTTC | CASSLGGVGEQYF
TRBJ2-5 | . | . | 14 | TRBV5-6 | TGTGCCAGCAGCCTCCTTGGGGGCTGGGAGACCCAGTACTTC | CASSLLGGWETQYF
TRBJ2-7 | TRBD2 | . | 15 | TRBV6-5 | TGTGCCAGCAGTTATTCGCGGGGGGGCTCAAACGAGCAGTACTTC | CASSYSRGGSNEQYF
TRBJ2-1 | TRBD2 | . | 18 | TRBV7-6 | TGTGCCAGCAGCTTAGGGGCCGGGACTAGCGGGAGTTACAATGAGCAGTTCTTC | CASSLGAGTSGSYNEQFF
TRBJ1-2 | . | . | 12 | TRBV9 | TGTGCCAGCAGGCACCGGACATATGGCTACACCTTC | CASRHRTYGYTF
TRBJ2-3 | TRBD1 | . | 18 | TRBV4-1 | TGCGCCAGCAGCCAAGATTATAGGGACAGCCTACCCACAGATACGCAGTATTTT | CASSQDYRDSLPTDTQYF
TRBJ2-2 | TRBD2 | . | 17 | TRBV9 | TGTGCCAGCGATTCAGGTTTTAGCGGGGGGGCCCCCCGGGAGCTGTTTTTT | CASDSGFSGGAPRELFF
TRBJ2-7 | TRBD2 | . | 14 | TRBV13 | TGTGCCAGCAGATTATCCGGGAGGAGCTACGAGCAGTACTTC | CASRLSGRSYEQYF
TRBJ1-1 | . | . | 14 | TRBV5-1 | TGCGCCAGCAGCTTGTATCGGGTGGCCACTGAAGCTTTCTTT | CASSLYRVATEAFF
TRBJ1-2 | . | . | 18 | TRBV5-1 | TGCGCCAGCAGCTCCCCGGGACTGCCTTATTCTGGGCTCTATGGCTACACCTTC | CASSSPGLPYSGLYGYTF
TRBJ1-4 | . | . | 15 | TRBV7-6 | TGTGCCAGCAGCTTATATCGGACAAAGAATGAAAAACTGTTTTTT | CASSLYRTKNEKLFF
TRBJ2-2 | . | . | 14 | TRBV5-1 | TGCGCCAGCAGCTTGGAAGCAAACACCGGGGAGCTGTTTTTT | CASSLEANTGELFF
TRBJ2-3 | . | . | 16 | TRBV5-4 | TGTGCCAGCAGCGTACTAGAGACGACTAGCACAGATACGCAGTATTTT | CASSVLETTSTDTQYF
TRBJ1-2 | TRBD1 | . | 15 | TRBV27 | TGTGCCAGCAGTTATACCGGGACAGGGGGCGATGGCTACACCTTC | CASSYTGTGGDGYTF
TRBJ2-1 | . | few | 15 | TRBV5-1 | TGCGCCAGCAGCCTGGGGGTCGGGGGGCAGGATGAGCAGTTCTTC | CASSLGVGGQDEQFF
TRBJ2-7 | TRBD2 | . | 16 | TRBV5-1 | TGCGCCAGCACCCTTCGCGGGGGGGCCTACGCCTACGAGCAGTACTTC | CASTLRGGAYAYEQYF
TRBJ1-3 | . | few | 15 | TRBV2 | TGTGCCAGCAGCCCGAGCAGAGGATACGGAAACACCATATATTTT | CASSPSRGYGNTIYF
TRBJ2-3 | TRBD2 | . | 14 | TRBV4-2 | TGTGCCAGCAAGGGACTAGCGGGCACAGATACGCAGTATTTT | CASKGLAGTDTQYF
TRBJ2-7 | TRBD1 | . | 16 | TRBV7-9 | TGTGCCAGCAGCTTATCGGGACAGGCGACCGCCTACGAGCAGTACTTC | CASSLSGQATAYEQYF
TRBJ1-2 | . | . | 16 | TRBV9 | TGTGCCAGCAATTTCCCAAGGGGGAGAGTCAACTATGGCTACACCTTC | CASNFPRGRVNYGYTF
TRBJ1-3 | . | . | 16 | TRBV19 | TGTGCCAGTAGTATAGGGAGGGTCGTCGATGGAAACACCATATATTTT | CASSIGRVVDGNTIYF
TRBJ2-1 | TRBD2 | few | 22 | TRBV27 | TGTGCCAGCAGTTTATCGATAACCGGTAGCGGGACTAGCGGGAGGGGTTACAATGAGCAGTTCTTC | CASSLSITGSGTSGRGYNEQFF
TRBJ1-4 | . | . | 12 | TRBV7-9 | TGTGCCAGCAGCTTGGCCCTTGAAAAACTGTTTTTT | CASSLALEKLFF
TRBJ2-5 | . | . | 16 | TRBV5-1 | TGCGCCAGCAGCTTGGCCTTTGACAGGCTACAAGAGACCCAGTACTTC | CASSLAFDRLQETQYF
TRBJ1-5 | TRBD1 | . | 19 | TRBV7-9 | TGTGCCAGCAGCACCTCCGTCCCGGGACAGGGCGATTATAATCAGCCCCAGCATTTT | CASSTSVPGQGDYNQPQHF
TRBJ2-1 | TRBD2 | . | 16 | TRBV30 | TGTGCCTGGACCACAAAACTAGCGGGGGGGTTCAATGAGCAGTTCTTC | CAWTTKLAGGFNEQFF
TRBJ2-2 | . | . | 13 | TRBV6-1 | TGTGCCAGCAGTGCGGGGGACACCGGGGAGCTGTTTTTT | CASSAGDTGELFF
TRBJ2-1 | . | . | 12 | TRBV28 | TGTGCCATAGCAGGGTCCCGCCATGAGCAGTTCTTC | CAIAGSRHEQFF
TRBJ2-7 | . | few | 12 | TRBV10-1 | TGCGCCAGCGGACAGACTACCTACGAGCAGTACTTC | CASGQTTYEQYF
TRBJ1-2 | TRBD1 | few | 18 | TRBV7-2 | TGTGCCAGCAGCTTAGTAGCGAATCCGGGACAGGGGGCTAGAGGCTACACCTTC | CASSLVANPGQGARGYTF
TRBJ1-2 | . | once | 13 | TRBV27 | TGTGCCAGCAGCTTGACAGTGCACTATGGCTACACCTTC | CASSLTVHYGYTF
TRBJ1-1 | TRBD1 | . | 14 | TRBV5-1 | TGCGCCAGTAATCCAGGGGGAACGAACACTGAAGCTTTCTTT | CASNPGGTNTEAFF
TRBJ2-1 | . | few | 14 | TRBV29-1 | TGCAGCGCCTTAACGGGATCGAAGAGCAATGAGCAGTTCTTC | CSALTGSKSNEQFF